This T cell receptor beta chain stems from a study of blood T cell repertoires in COVID-19. Study-level information: Sites across the United States, Italy and Spain contributed samples from acute and convalescent COVID-19. PBMCs, B-cell-depleted T cells, or T cells were the source of the cDNA or gDNA that made up the material.

The method was immunoSEQ multiplex PCR; TCRdb's version includes in-frame clones alone and lacks a portion of them. The sample contains a few hundred thousand clones, roughly nine tenths of which appear only once. Trimming took 10 bases from V and 4 from J; bases not matched to a gene: 13. CDR3 length: 16 residues. Germline V gives CDR1 LNHDA, CDR2 SQIVND (reference sequence). The chain employs TRBV19 and TRBJ2-1, with TRBD2 identical over 10 bases. Sample: peripheral blood. The receptor comes from a young man with active or convalescent COVID-19. The CDR3, as DNA: TGTGCCACCCAGGCCCCGGGACTAGCGAGGTACAATGAGCAGTTCTTC. Amino acid sequence: CATQAPGLARYNEQFF. Together with reference TRBV19 and TRBJ2-1, the CDR3 gives the full variable domain: DGGITQSPKYLFRKEGQNVTLSCEQNLNHDAMYWYRQDPGQGLRLIYYSQIVNDFQKGDIAEGYSVSREKKESFPLTVTSAQKNPTAFYLCATQAPGLARYNEQFFGPGTRLTVL.